The TCR beta chain under discussion was sequenced for a study of T cell responses to AZD1222 COVID-19 vaccine. Sequenced by immunoSEQ multiplex PCR; TCRdb stores in-frame clones only, minus some. The sample has 150,000 to 250,000 clones; roughly 92% are singletons. Germline trimming cut 3 bases from V and 9 bases from J; bases unmatched to any gene: 11. The germline V gene has CDR1 LGHNA and CDR2 YNFKEQ. The CDR3 sequence is 15 residues long. This clone appeared once. Sequencing used peripheral blood, obtained 28 days after the second AZD1222 dose. The TCR originated in an adult who received the AZD1222 COVID-19 vaccine. The genes are TRBV4-2 and TRBJ1-2, with 9 bases fitting TRBD1. The chain's CDR3 is CASSQGGQGAWSYTF. CDR3 sequence (DNA): TGTGCCAGCAGCCAGGGGGGACAGGGTGCGTGGAGCTACACCTTC.